The 9 T cell receptor beta chains in this list originate from one sample, sequenced in a study of glioma-infiltrating T cells. Amplification of TCR alpha and beta CDR3 regions from RNA used iRepertoire nested multiplex PCR. TCRdb independently ran MiXCR on the multiplex PCR reads; one entry per CDR3 protein. Among about 380,000 distinct CDR3 sequences listed, 41% were seen once. The sample was glioma tissue, nonneoplastic brain tissue, or PBMCs (not recorded which). These receptors were taken from a human donor with low-grade glioma or glioblastoma, undergoing nonglioma brain surgery, or in good health (not recorded which).

This clonotype has only a few counts. This CDR3 is missing its conserved last phenylalanine or tryptophan, likely due to a read error. V is TRBV27 and J is TRBJ2-1, with D perhaps TRBD1 (6 bases). Germline lookup yields CDR1 MNHEY and CDR2 SMNVEV (reference sequence). The CDR3 is made up of 15 amino acids. Trimming pared 1 base from V and 6 bases from J, leaving 13 bases between. The CDR3 spells CASSLLGAVGNEQFL. Here the CDR3 DNA reads TGTGCCAGCAGTTTATTGGGGGCCGTGGGCAATGAGCAGTTCCTC.

The chain uses TRBV4-3 and TRBJ2-1, with unresolved D. Germline values: CDR1 LGHNA, CDR2 YSLEER. The CDR3 has 17 residues. Trimming left V 0 bases short and J 0 bases short, with 12 bases between. The CDR3: CASSQDNRRSSYNEQFF. Here the CDR3 DNA reads TGCGCCAGCAGCCAAGATAATCGGCGGAGCTCCTACAATGAGCAGTTCTTC.

V is TRBV24-1 and J is TRBJ2-1; 13 positions agree with TRBD2. Germline lookup yields CDR1 KGHDR and CDR2 SFDVKD. There are 16 residues in the CDR3. V lost 4 bases to trimming and J lost 6 bases; unmatched junction nucleotides: 5. CDR3 sequence reads: CATSDPGTSGTNEQFF. Here the CDR3 DNA reads TGTGCCACCAGTGACCCCGGGACTAGCGGGACCAATGAGCAGTTCTTC.

In the case of this clonotype: The final CDR3 position lacks the conserved phenylalanine or tryptophan, pointing to a likely read error. The chain recombines TRBV6-5 with TRBJ2-1, with D perhaps TRBD2 (5 bases). The germline gives CDR1 MNHEY, CDR2 SVGAGI. V lost 2 bases and J 7 bases, leaving 15 bases between the germline ends. This CDR3 contains 15 residues. CDR3 protein: CASSYGLGRGNEQFL. CDR3 sequence (DNA): TGTGCCAGCAGTTACGGGTTGGGTCGCGGGAATGAGCAGTTCCTC.

This clonotype was detected a few times. The chain links TRBV27 to TRBJ1-2, with D possibly TRBD1 on 5 matching bases. Germline V gives CDR1 MNHEY, CDR2 SMNVEV (reference sequence). V gave up 4 bases and J gave up 5 bases, with 14 bases separating them. CDR3 length: 14 amino acids. CDR3 residues: CASSSTAAGYGYTF. The CDR3 coding sequence is TGTGCCAGCAGTTCCACGGCCGCAGGGTATGGCTACACCTTC.

Note on this clonotype: This could be a read error, since a much larger clone is one nucleotide away. The chain recombines TRBV28 with TRBJ2-1; TRBD2 is a possible D gene (5 bases). The CDR3 is 13 amino acids. Looked up from germline, CDR1 is MDHEN and CDR2 is SYDVKM. CDR3 sequence (DNA): TGTGCCAACCCACTAGTTGTCTACGATGAGCAGTTCTTC. Its protein product is CANPLVVYDEQFF.

This clonotype occurred a few times. Here the CDR3 reads CASSISTSSYEQYF. CDR3 nucleotides: TGTGCCAGTAGTATTTCGACCAGCTCCTACGAGCAGTACTTC. The chain is built from TRBV19 and TRBJ2-7; D remains ambiguous. The CDR3 contains 14 residues. Trimming shortened V by 3 bases and J by 0 bases, and 9 bases separated the two germline ends. Germline CDR1 is LNHDA and CDR2 is SQIVND (reference sequence).

The V gene is TRBV18, the J gene TRBJ2-1; D is undetermined. The CDR3 extends over 13 amino acids. Germline CDR1 reads KGHSH; CDR2 reads LQKENI. With 2 bases removed from V and 12 bases from J, the gap between germline ends came to 14 bases. CDR3 sequence (DNA): TGTGCCAGCTCACCATCTAGAACCGAGTTGCAGTTCTTC. Its protein is CASSPSRTELQFF.

In the case of this clonotype: Being one base from a much bigger clone, this may be a read error. This chain links TRBV7-2 with TRBJ2-2, with D unresolved. CDR3 size: 14 residues. V lost 4 bases to trimming and J lost 2 bases, with 8 bases between them. Germline V gene sequence: CDR1 SGHTA, CDR2 FQGNSA. The CDR3 coding sequence is TGTGCCAGCAGCTCCACTCGTAACACCGGGGAGCTGTTTTTT. Protein sequence: CASSSTRNTGELFF.